These 24 T cell receptor beta chains came from one sample sequenced in a study of naive and memory T cell subsets. Overall study results and limits: Especially in CD8 cells, naive repertoires contained a few larger clonotypes, possibly CD45RA-re-expressing memory cells.

For these TCRs, the target antigens are not known. Both TRBC1 and TRBC2 were covered by a beta constant-region primer of two equimolar oligonucleotides. Nested alpha and beta constant-region primers with the SP2 primer drove four PCR rounds on ligated cDNA. MiXCR, run by TCRdb on the UMI-ligation and nested PCR reads, gives a single entry per CDR3 protein. The repertoire consists of about 150,000 distinct CDR3 sequences, with 22% occurring once and the leading ten covering 0.095% to 0.12%. The sample consisted of naive CD4+ T cells from blood. The origin of the receptors is a human donor in good health.

This chain uses TRBV9 with TRBJ2-7, with TRBD2 identical over 9 bases. CDR3 length: 16 residues. The V gene's germline CDR1 is SGDLS and CDR2 YYNGEE. V was pared by 5 bases and J by 1 base, with 10 bases of the junction left unmatched. In nucleotides, the CDR3 is TGTGCCAGCAGGGGCGGGAGGGCCCGCGTTTCCTACGAGCAGTACTTC. It specifies CASRGGRARVSYEQYF. Full variable domain (missing parts from reference TRBV9 and TRBJ2-7): DSGVTQTPKHLITATGQRVTLRCSPRSGDLSVYWYQQSLDQGLQFLIQYYNGEERAKGNILERFSAQQFPDLHSELNLSSLELGDSALYFCASRGGRARVSYEQYFGPGTRLTVT.

This clonotype was found many times. The chain recombines TRBV12-3 or TRBV12-4 with TRBJ2-6; D ambiguous. Trimming removed 6 bases from V and 2 bases from J, with 5 bases in between. This CDR3 comprises 13 residues. The CDR3 loop is CASSITGANVLTF. In DNA form, the CDR3 reads TGTGCCAGCAGCATAACTGGGGCCAACGTCCTGACTTTC.

J is TRBJ1-6 and V is TRBV7-9; D not resolved. Germline CDR1 SEHNR, CDR2 FQNEAQ (reference sequence). The germline V and J ends were trimmed by 7 bases and 6 bases, with 4 bases remaining between them. This CDR3 is 11 amino acids long. The CDR3 DNA reads TGTGCCAGCACCCGTAATTCACCCCTCCACTTT. Amino acid sequence: CASTRNSPLHF.

The chain is built from TRBV6-2 or TRBV6-3 and TRBJ2-7, with 7 positions matching TRBD2. The CDR3 totals 14 residues. V lost 6 bases to trimming and J lost 3 bases; unmatched junction nucleotides: 8. Germline CDR1 reads MNHEY; CDR2 reads SVGEGT. CDR3 in amino acids: CASRRGGAFYEQYF. CDR3 coding DNA: TGTGCCAGCAGGCGGGGAGGGGCGTTCTACGAGCAGTACTTC.

The chain uses TRBV5-1 and TRBJ2-7; the D gene could be TRBD1 or TRBD2 (5 bases each). Germline loops: CDR1 SGHRS, CDR2 YFSETQ. The V and J ends lost 1 base and 0 bases respectively, with 11 bases between them. CDR3 length equals 15 residues. The CDR3 sequence: CASSLSGPYSYEQYF. In DNA form, the CDR3 reads TGCGCCAGCAGCTTGTCGGGGCCATACTCCTACGAGCAGTACTTC.

This clonotype was counted many times. The chain employs TRBV7-8 and TRBJ2-1; a weak D match, TRBD1 (5 bases). Germline values: CDR1 SGHVS, CDR2 FQNEAQ. This CDR3 has 20 residues. V lost 0 bases to trimming and J lost 6 bases, with 27 bases between them. This CDR3 reads CASSLAEFQGIGLVRNEQFF. CDR3 nucleotide sequence: TGTGCCAGCAGCTTAGCGGAATTCCAGGGAATTGGTTTAGTCCGCAATGAGCAGTTCTTC.

This clonotype came up a few times. The chain employs TRBV24-1 and TRBJ2-3; perhaps TRBD2 as D (6 bases). V was cut by 5 bases and J by 6 bases, with 14 bases left in between. The germline gives CDR1 KGHDR, CDR2 SFDVKD. CDR3 length: 14 amino acids. The CDR3 here is CATSGRGSLDTQYF. The CDR3 nucleotides are TGTGCCACCAGTGGGCGGGGTTCCCTCGATACGCAGTATTTT.

This clonotype has just a few counts. The rearrangement links TRBV7-9 to TRBJ2-1; D uncertain. Germline values: CDR1 SEHNR, CDR2 FQNEAQ (reference sequence). The V and J ends lost 5 bases and 4 bases respectively, with 30 bases between them. The CDR3 has 20 residues. CDR3: CASSPDPASSGSRLYNEQFF. The CDR3 nucleotides read TGTGCCAGCAGCCCCGACCCAGCTTCATCCGGGTCTCGGCTTTACAATGAGCAGTTCTTC. Filled out from reference TRBV7-9 and TRBJ2-1, the complete variable domain reads DTGVSQNPRHKITKRGQNVTFRCDPISEHNRLYWYRQTLGQGPEFLTYFQNEAQLEKSRLLSDRFSAERPKGSFSTLEIQRTEQGDSAMYLCASSPDPASSGSRLYNEQFFGPGTRLTVL.

This clonotype turned up a few times. CDR3 sequence: CASRTGTVNEQFF. The CDR3 DNA follows: TGTGCCAGCAGAACAGGGACAGTAAATGAGCAGTTCTTC. The V call is TRBV6-2 or TRBV6-3, the J call TRBJ2-1, with 7 nucleotides matching TRBD1. The V and J ends lost 6 bases and 7 bases, in that order; junction bases with no gene match: 6. The CDR3 spans 13 residues. Germline-derived CDR1 and CDR2 are MNHEY and SVGEGT.

The chain employs TRBV20-1 and TRBJ1-5; a weak D match, TRBD1 (5 bases). This CDR3 contains 14 residues. Germline CDR1 DFQATT, CDR2 SNEGSKA (reference sequence). V was trimmed by 0 bases and J by 0 bases, leaving 6 bases between them. In DNA, the CDR3 is TGCAGTGCTAGAGAGGGGCATAGCAATCAGCCCCAGCATTTT. This codes for CSAREGHSNQPQHF.

V usage is TRBV5-1 and J usage is TRBJ2-7, with D perhaps matching TRBD2 (5 bases). V lost 4 bases and J lost 6, with 14 bases in between. The CDR3 is 13 amino acids. Per the germline V gene, CDR1 is SGHRS and CDR2 is YFSETQ. The CDR3 DNA is TGCGCCAGCAGCAAAGGGAGTGGGTCCGAGCAGTACTTC. This gives the protein CASSKGSGSEQYF.

This clonotype was detected ten times or more. The chain recombines TRBV12-3 or TRBV12-4 with TRBJ1-5; D might be TRBD1 (6 bases). The CDR3 extends over 14 amino acids. The V end was cut by 5 bases, the J end by 4 bases, with 12 bases between. CDR3 bases: TGTGCCAGCAGTCTAACCACAGGGAATCAGCCCCAGCATTTT. Amino acid sequence: CASSLTTGNQPQHF.

The chain links TRBV18 to TRBJ2-1, with 10 bases identical to TRBD1. CDR3 length equals 18 residues. Germline V gene lookup returns CDR1 KGHSH and CDR2 LQKENI. Trimming removed 2 bases from V and 2 bases from J; junction bases left unmatched: 9. As DNA, the CDR3 is TGTGCCAGCTCACCAGTTCGGACGACAGGGGGCGCCTACAATGAGCAGTTCTTC. Its protein is CASSPVRTTGGAYNEQFF.

This clonotype was picked up a small number of times. The genes are TRBV11-2 and TRBJ2-4; D is uncertain. Germline values: CDR1 SGHAT, CDR2 FQNNGV. Trimming shortened V by 1 base and J by 4 bases, and 11 bases separated the two germline ends. This CDR3 contains 15 residues. The CDR3 DNA is TGTGCCAGCAGCTTAGTGCGAACCGGTAAAAACATTCAGTACTTC. Protein product: CASSLVRTGKNIQYF.

The rearrangement links TRBV28 to TRBJ1-5, with D perhaps matching TRBD1 (5 bases). This CDR3 is 16 amino acids long. Trimming cost V 5 bases and J 1 base, with 15 bases left between them. Germline V gene data show CDR1 as MDHEN and CDR2 as SYDVKM. The CDR3 reads CASSRRLGPSNQPQHF. The CDR3, as DNA: TGTGCCAGCAGTCGCCGGTTGGGGCCGAGCAATCAGCCCCAGCATTTT.

This clonotype has a count of ten or more. This rearrangement joins TRBV6-2 or TRBV6-3 to TRBJ2-5; D uncertain. This CDR3 spans 15 amino acids. Germline CDR1 MNHEY, CDR2 SVGEGT. V was shortened by 6 bases and J by 4 bases, with 18 bases between the two germline ends. The CDR3 nucleotides read TGTGCCAGCAGCCCATATGTGAGGTATGGAGAGACCCAGTACTTC. It yields the protein CASSPYVRYGETQYF.

A few counts support this clonotype. The chain links TRBV27 to TRBJ2-3; 14 nucleotides align to TRBD2. The trim removed 7 bases at V and 3 bases at J, leaving 15 bases unmatched. The CDR3 covers 19 residues. CDR1 and CDR2 from the germline V gene are MNHEY and SMNVEV (reference sequence). In nucleotides, the CDR3 is TGTGCCAGCATGAGCTCGGGACTAGCGGGAGTTGTTGGTACAGATACGCAGTATTTT. Translating gives CASMSSGLAGVVGTDTQYF.

The V gene is TRBV9, the J gene TRBJ2-3; 13 nucleotides agree with TRBD2. Germline V lookup: CDR1 SGDLS, CDR2 YYNGEE. This CDR3 region has 18 residues. The V segment lost 0 bases and the J segment 4 bases; nucleotides outside the gene matches: 8. CDR3 sequence (DNA): TGTGCCAGCAGCGTAGATCTCCAACTAGCGGGAGGGCCAGATACGCAGTATTTT. Amino acid sequence: CASSVDLQLAGGPDTQYF. Based on the CDR3 plus reference TRBV9 and TRBJ2-3, the full variable domain is DSGVTQTPKHLITATGQRVTLRCSPRSGDLSVYWYQQSLDQGLQFLIQYYNGEERAKGNILERFSAQQFPDLHSELNLSSLELGDSALYFCASSVDLQLAGGPDTQYFGPGTRLTVL.

The chain combines TRBV20-1 with TRBJ1-5; 7 nucleotides align to TRBD1. Germline CDR1 is DFQATT and CDR2 is SNEGSKA (reference sequence). This CDR3 is built from 14 residues. V lost 2 bases, J lost 4 bases, and 5 bases stayed unmatched. CDR3 in amino acids: CSARNRGKNQPQHF. The CDR3 DNA reads TGCAGTGCTAGAAACAGGGGAAAAAATCAGCCCCAGCATTTT.

J is TRBJ1-4 and V is TRBV7-9; D remains unclear. The V gene's germline CDR1 is SEHNR and CDR2 FQNEAQ (reference sequence). The V end was cut by 1 base, the J end by 4 bases, with 13 bases between. This CDR3 has 16 residues. The CDR3 spells CASSLGLSGYNEKLFF. The CDR3 DNA follows: TGTGCCAGCAGCTTAGGTTTGTCCGGATATAATGAAAAACTGTTTTTT.

This clonotype was observed a single time. The gene calls are TRBV20-1 and TRBJ2-7, with 7 positions matching TRBD1. The CDR3 loop spans 12 amino acids. J gave up 2 bases and V 3 bases, and 1 base lay outside the gene matches. CDR1 is DFQATT and CDR2 is SNEGSKA in the germline V gene (reference sequence). The CDR3 region is CSASQGAYEQYF. CDR3 in DNA: TGCAGTGCTAGCCAGGGGGCCTACGAGCAGTACTTC.

CDR3: CASSLGWAVTNYGYTF. The CDR3 coding sequence is TGTGCCAGCAGCTTAGGCTGGGCAGTTACTAACTATGGCTACACCTTC. The chain carries TRBV7-8 and TRBJ1-2; D remains ambiguous. Between the trimmed V and J ends, which lost 1 base and 0 bases, there was a span of 12 bases. The germline gives CDR1 SGHVS, CDR2 FQNEAQ. The length of the CDR3 is 16 residues. Full variable domain (remainder filled in from reference TRBV7-8 and TRBJ1-2): GAGVSQSPRYKVAKRGQDVALRCDPISGHVSLFWYQQALGQGPEFLTYFQNEAQLDKSGLPSDRFFAERPEGSVSTLKIQRTQQEDSAVYLCASSLGWAVTNYGYTFGSGTRLTVV.

This clonotype was seen a handful of times. The chain links TRBV5-1 to TRBJ2-7; the match to TRBD2 covers 10 bases. The V gene's germline CDR1 is SGHRS and CDR2 YFSETQ. The junction had 7 bases not matched to a gene; V was cut back by 1 base and J by 3 bases. This CDR3 has 16 amino acids. CDR3 sequence: CASSLMVPSGSYEQYF. The CDR3 DNA reads as TGCGCCAGCAGCTTGATGGTTCCTAGCGGGAGCTACGAGCAGTACTTC.

This clonotype came up a few times. The DNA of the CDR3 is TGTGCCAGCAGCTTAGGGGACTTCTACTATGGCTACACCTTC. This translates into CASSLGDFYYGYTF. The rearrangement joins TRBV7-8 to TRBJ1-2; D perhaps matches TRBD1 (5 bases). CDR1 is SGHVS and CDR2 is FQNEAQ in the germline V gene. The CDR3 length is 14 residues. The germline V and J ends were trimmed by 1 base and 3 bases, with 9 bases remaining between them.